This TCR beta chain is from a study of blood T cells in healthy people across ages. This CDR3 region has 16 residues. Per the germline V gene, CDR1 is MDHEN and CDR2 is SYDVKM. J gave up 0 bases and V 7 bases, and 10 bases lay outside the gene matches. General study findings and limits: Naive T cell percentage strongly correlated with TCR beta diversity.

It was with a sample-barcoded 5' primer and a J-beta primer mix that a second PCR of roughly 6 to 12 cycles was run. TCRdb reanalysed the 5' RACE reads using MiXCR and keeps one entry per CDR3 protein. The repertoire includes roughly 1.6 million distinct CDR3 sequences, roughly 32% of them detected once, and approximately 10% sits in the top ten. For this clonotype: Its antigen is undetermined.

Healthy individuals of Caucasian origin from Russia, aged about 6 to 100, served as donors. The sample, roughly 9.1 milliliters of peripheral blood, was drawn from each donor. Isolation per sample recovered at least 7 million PBMCs. The sample comprised blood. V and J are TRBV28 and TRBJ1-2; 8 bases fit TRBD1. This TCR derives from a woman aged 30 to 39 in good health. The CDR3 loop is CASIPGGVSPNYGYTF. Written as DNA, the CDR3 is TGTGCCAGCATCCCAGGGGGCGTTAGTCCTAACTATGGCTACACCTTC.